This T cell receptor beta chain originates from a study of blood T cell repertoires in COVID-19. Assay used: immunoSEQ multiplex PCR; TCRdb lists only in-frame clones, some missing. The sample lists around 150,000 clones, under 95% occurring once. This clone was counted between two and nine times. Germline V gene lookup returns CDR1 SGHNT and CDR2 YYREEE (reference sequence). This CDR3 region has 14 residues. The V end was cut by 1 base, the J end by 5 bases, with 13 bases between. The material sequenced was peripheral blood. This clonotype originated in a man in his fifties or sixties with active or convalescent COVID-19. The chain recombines TRBV5-4 with TRBJ2-7; tentative D call: TRBD2 (6 bases). For the CDR3, the DNA is TGTGCCAGCAGCTTGTGGGTGGGGGAGGACGAGCAGTACTTC. Translation gives CASSLWVGEDEQYF.